The T cell receptor beta chain under discussion was sequenced for a study of T cell responses to AZD1222 COVID-19 vaccine. Whole-study results and caveats: Breadth and depth of Spike-specific TCRs rose after two AZD1222 doses.

Using immunoSEQ multiplex PCR, the repertoire was profiled, and TCRdb retains in-frame clones only, with some absent. The table records under 150,000 clones, about 90% of them present only once. Notes on this clone: What it binds is not known.

This TCR was recovered from an adult in good health. This material consisted of peripheral blood, taken on day 0 of MenACWY control vaccination.

CDR3 sequence reads: CASSLGLAGGQHEQYF. The CDR3 DNA follows: TGTGCCAGCAGTTTGGGTCTAGCGGGAGGGCAACACGAGCAGTACTTC. V and J are TRBV28 and TRBJ2-7, with 12 bases that match TRBD2. Germline values: CDR1 MDHEN, CDR2 SYDVKM. This CDR3 has 16 amino acids. Germline trimming cut 3 bases from V and 5 bases from J; bases unmatched to any gene: 8.